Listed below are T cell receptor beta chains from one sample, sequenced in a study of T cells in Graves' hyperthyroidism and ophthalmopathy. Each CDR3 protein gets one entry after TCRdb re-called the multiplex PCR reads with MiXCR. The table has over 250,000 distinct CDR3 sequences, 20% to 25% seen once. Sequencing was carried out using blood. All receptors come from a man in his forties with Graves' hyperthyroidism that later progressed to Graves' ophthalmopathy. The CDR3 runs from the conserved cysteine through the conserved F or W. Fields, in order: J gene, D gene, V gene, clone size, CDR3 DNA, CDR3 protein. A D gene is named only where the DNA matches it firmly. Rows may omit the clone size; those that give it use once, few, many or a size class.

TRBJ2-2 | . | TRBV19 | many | TGTGCCAGTAGGTGGCAGGGGTCCGCCGGGGAGCTGTTTTTT | CASRWQGSAGELFF
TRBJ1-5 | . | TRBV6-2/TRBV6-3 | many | TGTGCCGTCAGAAATAGCAATCAGCCCCAGCATTTT | CAVRNSNQPQHF
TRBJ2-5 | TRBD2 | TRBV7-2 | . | TGTGCCAGCAGCATTACTAGCGGGAGGGGGGAGACCCAGTACTTC | CASSITSGRGETQYF
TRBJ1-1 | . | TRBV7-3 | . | TGTGCCAGCAGCTTAATGCAGGGTGGTGAAGCTTTCTTT | CASSLMQGGEAFF
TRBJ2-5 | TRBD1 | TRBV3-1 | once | TGTGCCAGCAGCCAGGGACAGGTAGAGACCCAGTACTTC | CASSQGQVETQYF
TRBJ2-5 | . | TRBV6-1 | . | TGTGCCAGCAGTGAAGTAGGGACCCAGTACTTC | CASSEVGTQYF
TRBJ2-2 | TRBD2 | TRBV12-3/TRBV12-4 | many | TGTGCCAGCAGTTTCAGCACGGGAGGCACCGGGGAGCTGTTTTTT | CASSFSTGGTGELFF
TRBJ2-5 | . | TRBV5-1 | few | TGCGCCAGCAGCTTCCGGGACCTAGAGACCCAGTACTTC | CASSFRDLETQYF
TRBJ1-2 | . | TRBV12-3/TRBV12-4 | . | TGTGCCAGCACTCTCAGGGGTTCGAGGGGCTACACCTTC | CASTLRGSRGYTF
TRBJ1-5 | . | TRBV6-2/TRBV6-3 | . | TGTGCCAGCAGTTACTCGAAATTGATGCGTCAGCCCCAGCATTTT | CASSYSKLMRQPQHF
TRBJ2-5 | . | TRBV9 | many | TGTGCCAGCAGCGTAGACGGTCTAAGGGAGACCCAGTACTTC | CASSVDGLRETQYF
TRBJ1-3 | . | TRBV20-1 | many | TGCGGTGCTAGAGAAGGGTCTGGAAACACCATATATTTT | CGAREGSGNTIYF
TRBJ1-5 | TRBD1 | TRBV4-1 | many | TGCGCCAGCAGCCAGTGGAGCACAGGGGGTCAGCCCCAGCATTTT | CASSQWSTGGQPQHF
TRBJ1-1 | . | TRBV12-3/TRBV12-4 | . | TGTGCCAGCAGTTTCGGGTACACGAACACTGAAGCTTTCTTT | CASSFGYTNTEAFF
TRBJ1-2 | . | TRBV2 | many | TGTGCCAGCAGCGCCACCGGCGACAGCGGCGGCTACACCTTC | CASSATGDSGGYTF
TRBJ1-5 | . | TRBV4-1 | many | TGCGCCAGCAGCCGGACAGTACAGGGTAATCAGCCCCAGCATTTT | CASSRTVQGNQPQHF
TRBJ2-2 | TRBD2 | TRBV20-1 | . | TGCAGTGCTAGTAGCGGGGGCACCGGGGAGCTGTTTTTT | CSASSGGTGELFF
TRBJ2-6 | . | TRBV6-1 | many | TGTGCCAGCACGGAGACTAGGAGCTCTGGGGCCAACGTCCTGACTTTC | CASTETRSSGANVLTF
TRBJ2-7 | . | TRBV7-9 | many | TGTGCCAGCAGCCACAGGGATTACGAGCAGTACTTC | CASSHRDYEQYF
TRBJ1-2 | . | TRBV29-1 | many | TGCTTAGTGACCCAGGGTGGTGGCTACACCTTC | CLVTQGGGYTF
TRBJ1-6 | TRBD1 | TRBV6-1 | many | TGTGCCAGCAAAGGGTTTAGAACAGGGGAGGATTCACCCCTCCACTTT | CASKGFRTGEDSPLHF
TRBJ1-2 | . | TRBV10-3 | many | TGTGCCATCAGTGAGCGGCCGGGGGAGGCGAGTACCTATGGCTACACCTTC | CAISERPGEASTYGYTF
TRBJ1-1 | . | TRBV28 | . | TGTGCCAGCAGTCCACCCTCGGGAGGGACTGAAGCTTTCTTT | CASSPPSGGTEAFF
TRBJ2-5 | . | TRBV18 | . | TGTGCCAGCTCACCACTTGCGAGGGCCGGTGCGGAGACCCAGTACTTC | CASSPLARAGAETQYF
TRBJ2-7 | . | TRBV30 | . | TGTGCCTGGAGTGTGACAGGGACTATCTGCAAGCAGTACTTC | CAWSVTGTICKQYF
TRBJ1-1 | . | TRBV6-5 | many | TGTGCCAGCAGTTACTCGGGACACCGTTCGAGGAACACTGAAGCTTTCTTT | CASSYSGHRSRNTEAFF
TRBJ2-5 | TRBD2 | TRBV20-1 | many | TGCAGTGCAGGGGATGGAGCGGGAGCAGAGACCCAGTACTTC | CSAGDGAGAETQYF
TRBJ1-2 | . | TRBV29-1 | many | TGCAGCGTTGAACCTTGGGGAATCACAGGATATGGCTACACCTTC | CSVEPWGITGYGYTF
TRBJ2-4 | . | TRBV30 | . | TGTGCCTGGAGCCCCCTACTGGCGGCGGGAAACATTCAGTACTTC | CAWSPLLAAGNIQYF
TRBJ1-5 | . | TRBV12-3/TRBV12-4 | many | TGTGCCAGCAGTTTGCGATCCACCAAGCCCCAGCATTTT | CASSLRSTKPQHF
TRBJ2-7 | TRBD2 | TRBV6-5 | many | TGTGCCAGCAGTTACTCGTTTCCTAGCGGACCCTACGAGCAGTACTTC | CASSYSFPSGPYEQYF
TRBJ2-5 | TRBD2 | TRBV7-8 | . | TGTGCCAGCAGCCCAATAGGACTAGCGCAAGAGACCCAGTACTTC | CASSPIGLAQETQYF
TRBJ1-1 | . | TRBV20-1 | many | TGCAGTGCTAGCGATGTTCGGGGTTGGACTGAAGCTTTCTTT | CSASDVRGWTEAFF
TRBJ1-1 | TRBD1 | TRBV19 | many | TGTGCCAGTAGGGGGAGTCGACAGGGGATAAACACTGAAGCTTTCTTT | CASRGSRQGINTEAFF
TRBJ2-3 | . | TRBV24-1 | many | TGTGCCACCAGTAAGGGCACAGATACGCAGTATTTT | CATSKGTDTQYF
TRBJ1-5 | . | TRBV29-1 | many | TGCAGCGTTATGTCGACTAATCAGCCCCAGCATTTT | CSVMSTNQPQHF
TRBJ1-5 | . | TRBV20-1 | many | TGCAGTGCTAGGGACAGTGCAAATCAGCCCCAGCATTTT | CSARDSANQPQHF
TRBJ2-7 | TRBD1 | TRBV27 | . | TGTGCCAGCAGTTTTTACAGGGGGCCGTACGAGCAGTACTTC | CASSFYRGPYEQYF
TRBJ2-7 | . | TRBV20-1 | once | TGCAGTGCTAGATTACCGGGACTTGACTCCTACGAGCAGTACTTC | CSARLPGLDSYEQYF
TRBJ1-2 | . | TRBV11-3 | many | TGTGCCAGCAGCTTACACAGGGATGGCTACACCTTC | CASSLHRDGYTF
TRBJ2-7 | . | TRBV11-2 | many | TGTGCCAGCAGCTTAGATAGTACGGGCTTGAAGCAGTACTTC | CASSLDSTGLKQYF
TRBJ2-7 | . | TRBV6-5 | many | TGTGCCAGCAGTTCGCTCCGGGACTTCGCGTACGAGCAGTACTTC | CASSSLRDFAYEQYF
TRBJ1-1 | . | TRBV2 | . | TGTGCCAGCAGTGGCGAGACTGTGAACACTGAAGCTTTCTTT | CASSGETVNTEAFF
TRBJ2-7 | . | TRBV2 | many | TGTGCCAGCAGTCCTGGTTGGGAGCAGTACTTC | CASSPGWEQYF
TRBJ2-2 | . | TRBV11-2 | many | TGTGCCAGCAGCTTTTCCGGGAGTATGACAGTCGGGGAGCTGTTTTTT | CASSFSGSMTVGELFF
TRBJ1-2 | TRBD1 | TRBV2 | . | TGTGCCAGCAGGACAGGGACAGGGGCTAATGGCTACACCTTC | CASRTGTGANGYTF
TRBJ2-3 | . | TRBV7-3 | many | TGTGCCAGCAGCACCCAAGGAGGGGATACGCAGTATTTT | CASSTQGGDTQYF
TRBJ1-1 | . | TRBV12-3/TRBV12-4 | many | TGTGCCAGCAGCAATATCGTGACACCAGATTTCATGAACACTGAAGCTTTCTTT | CASSNIVTPDFMNTEAFF
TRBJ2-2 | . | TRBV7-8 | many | TGTGCCAGCAGCTTTGGCTCAGTTGGGCCCGGGGAGCTGTTTTTT | CASSFGSVGPGELFF
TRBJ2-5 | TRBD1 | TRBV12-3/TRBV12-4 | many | TGTGCCAGCAGCCAGGGGACAGAGGCCCAGTACTTC | CASSQGTEAQYF
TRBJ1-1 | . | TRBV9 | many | TGTGCCAGCAGCGTCAGAAGTACTGGCACTGAAGCTTTCTTT | CASSVRSTGTEAFF
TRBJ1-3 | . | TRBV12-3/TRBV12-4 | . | TGTTTGGGGTCGCCTGGAAACACCATATATTTT | CLGSPGNTIYF
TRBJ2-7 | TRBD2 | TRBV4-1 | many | TGCGCCAGCAGTGAAACTAGCGGGAGCTTAAGCGAGCAGTACTTC | CASSETSGSLSEQYF
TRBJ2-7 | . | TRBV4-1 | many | TGCGCCAGCAGCCAAGATTCCCCCCACGAGCAGTACTTC | CASSQDSPHEQYF
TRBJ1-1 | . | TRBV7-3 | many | TGTGCCAGCAGCTTAAAAGATAACACTGAAGCTTTCTTT | CASSLKDNTEAFF
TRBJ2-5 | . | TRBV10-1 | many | TGCGCCAGCAGCAAGGGACGGTCGGAGACCCAGTACTTC | CASSKGRSETQYF
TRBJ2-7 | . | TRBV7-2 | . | TGTGCCAGCAGCTTAGTGGGGATGGGCGAGCAGTACTTC | CASSLVGMGEQYF
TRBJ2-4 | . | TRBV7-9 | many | TGTGCCAGCACCCGCGGGGAACTAGCCAAAAACATTCAGTACTTC | CASTRGELAKNIQYF
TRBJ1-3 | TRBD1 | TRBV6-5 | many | TGTGCCAGCAGTTACGACAGGGCCTCTGGAAACACCATATATTTT | CASSYDRASGNTIYF
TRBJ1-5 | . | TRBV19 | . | TGTGCCAGTAGCCTCCACAGGGATCAGCCCCAGCATTTT | CASSLHRDQPQHF